These T cell receptor beta chains were read from a single sample in a study of OX40 agonist ivuxolimab in advanced cancers. The data were produced by immunoSEQ multiplex PCR, yet TCRdb's version contains in-frame clones alone and is incomplete. The sample has roughly 65,000 clones; roughly nine tenths are singletons. Material: CD4+ or CD8+ T cells sorted from blood, obtained in a trial of the OX40 agonist ivuxolimab. Receptors were obtained from an adult with an advanced solid tumor such as melanoma, head and neck, liver or kidney cancer. Both conserved end residues are part of each CDR3. Fields, in order: clone size, D gene, J gene, V gene, CDR3 DNA, CDR3 protein. The D gene is left open where the match is weak. Clone size appears in some rows only: once, few, many, or a class for an expanded clone.

-	-	TRBJ1-5	TRBV15	TGTGCCACCAGCAGGCAGCAGTATAGCAATCAGCCCCAGCATTTT	CATSRQQYSNQPQHF
-	TRBD1	TRBJ2-7	TRBV11-2	TGTGCCAGCAGCTCCGGGACAGGAGAATACGAGCAGTACTTC	CASSSGTGEYEQYF
-	-	TRBJ2-2	TRBV25-1	TGTGCCAGCAGTGAGACTCTTACGAACACCGGGGAGCTGTTTTTT	CASSETLTNTGELFF
-	-	TRBJ2-2	TRBV7-6	TGTGCCAGCAGCTTACAGAGCACCGGGGAGCTGTTTTTT	CASSLQSTGELFF
-	TRBD2	TRBJ2-5	TRBV11-2	TGTGCCAGCAGCTTAGGGATTGCGGGAGAGGAGACCCAGTACTTC	CASSLGIAGEETQYF
-	-	TRBJ2-2	TRBV14	TGTGCCAGCAGTGGAGGAATGAGCACCGGGGAGCTGTTTTTT	CASSGGMSTGELFF
few	-	TRBJ1-2	TRBV7-2	TGTGCCAGCAGCCCCCCCGAGAACTATGGCTACACCTTC	CASSPPENYGYTF
-	TRBD2	TRBJ2-2	TRBV27	TGTGCCAGCAGTTTATGGGCTAGCGGGAGTTCCGGGGAGCTGTTTTTT	CASSLWASGSSGELFF
-	-	TRBJ2-7	TRBV28	TGTGCCAGTGGTCGGTACGAGCAGTACTTC	CASGRYEQYF
few	-	TRBJ2-1	TRBV28	TGTGCCAGCCAGTGGGTCCCCTACAATGAGCAGTTCTTC	CASQWVPYNEQFF
once	TRBD1	TRBJ1-1	TRBV5-1	TGCGCCAGCAGCCCAGGGGGCACTGAAGCTTTCTTT	CASSPGGTEAFF
-	TRBD1	TRBJ2-7	TRBV14	TGTGCCAGCAGCCAAAGACAGGGGGTTGTCTACGAGCAGTACTTC	CASSQRQGVVYEQYF
-	TRBD2	TRBJ2-5	TRBV27	TGTGCCAGCAGTCCCCGGACTAGCGGGGGACAAGAGACCCAGTACTTC	CASSPRTSGGQETQYF
few	-	TRBJ2-1	TRBV15	TGTGCCACCAGCCTATCAACCTCTATTTCCCGTGAAGATGAGCAGTTCTTC	CATSLSTSISREDEQFF
-	-	TRBJ1-3	TRBV25-1	TGTGCCAGCAGTGAATCCTCATCCACCATATATTTT	CASSESSSTIYF
-	-	TRBJ2-1	TRBV5-1	TGCGCCAGCAGCTTGGGGTTCAGGGGATCCTACAATGAGCAGTTCTTC	CASSLGFRGSYNEQFF
once	-	TRBJ2-7	TRBV7-6	TGTGCCAGCAGCTCCCCTACGGTCTCCGAGCAGTACTTC	CASSSPTVSEQYF
-	-	TRBJ2-3	TRBV6-4	TGTGCCAGCGGAACGGTCGGGTCAGATACGCAGTATTTT	CASGTVGSDTQYF
-	TRBD2	TRBJ2-1	TRBV29-1	TGCAGCGTCAACGTAGCGGGGAGCTCCTACAATGAGCAGTTCTTC	CSVNVAGSSYNEQFF
-	TRBD1	TRBJ2-7	TRBV7-2	TGTGCCAGCAGCGTGGACAGGGCGGCCTACGAGCAGTACTTC	CASSVDRAAYEQYF
-	-	TRBJ2-3	TRBV28	TGTGCCAGCAGCCAATACCAGGGACCAGATACGCAGTATTTT	CASSQYQGPDTQYF
-	TRBD2	TRBJ2-1	TRBV27	TGTGCCAGCAGTCCCCAGAGAGGCCTACCGGTGGCGGGAGTCTACAATGAGCAGTTCTTC	CASSPQRGLPVAGVYNEQFF
-	-	TRBJ1-3	TRBV11-2	TGTGCCAGCAGCTTAGGCGGAGGAAACACCATATATTTT	CASSLGGGNTIYF